The table lists the clone carrying this T cell receptor (beta chain) with a count of one. The data stem from a study of T cells in Graves' hyperthyroidism and ophthalmopathy. The germline CDR1 and CDR2 sequences are DFQATT and SNEGSKA (reference sequence). Trimming took 2 bases from V and 5 from J; bases not matched to a gene: 3. The CDR3 sequence is 14 residues long. Researchers took RNA transcripts and amplified the TCR beta CDR3 regions from them. A set of HTBI primers served as the primers for a first-round RT-PCR of the TCR CDR3. A single record per CDR3 protein comes from TCRdb applying MiXCR to the multiplex PCR reads. The sample lists hundreds of thousands of distinct CDR3 sequences; less than 25% were seen once. Uncontrolled infection, other autoimmune disease, pregnancy or lactation led to exclusion.

The chain recombines TRBV20-1 with TRBJ1-5, with 10 bases aligning to TRBD1. This TCR was recovered from a woman younger than 45 with Graves' ophthalmopathy. Sequenced: blood. The CDR3 nucleotides read TGCAGTGCTAGATCCGGGACAGGGGATCAGCCCCAGCATTTT. Translation: CSARSGTGDQPQHF.